The rows below give T cell receptor beta chains drawn from one sample of a study of CD8+ T cells in alopecia areata. Method: immunoSEQ multiplex PCR; TCRdb's copy keeps in-frame clones and lacks some. The data contain 2,000 to 3,000 clones, around 65% of them singletons. Sequencing was done on a sample of skin. Every receptor here comes from a human donor in good health. CDR3s include the opening cysteine and the closing phenylalanine or tryptophan. D genes are given only for firm matches. Clone size is given for some rows only: seen once, a few or many times, or a class if the clone is expanded.

CDR3 protein: CASSFGGGDAFF
CDR3 DNA: TGTGCCAGCAGCTTTGGAGGGGGCGATGCTTTCTTT
J gene: TRBJ1-1
D gene: TRBD1
clone size: .
V gene: TRBV7-9

CDR3 protein: CASSYAGQGLFYEQYF
CDR3 DNA: TGTGCCAGCAGTTACGCGGGACAGGGGTTATTCTACGAGCAGTACTTC
J gene: TRBJ2-7
D gene: TRBD1
clone size: once
V gene: TRBV6-5

CDR3 protein: CASSFARAGAPSSYNEQFF
CDR3 DNA: TGTGCCAGCAGCTTTGCCCGAGCGGGGGCCCCAAGCTCCTACAATGAGCAGTTCTTC
J gene: TRBJ2-1
D gene: TRBD2
clone size: .
V gene: TRBV7-2

CDR3 protein: CATETGGGLNEQYF
CDR3 DNA: TGTGCCACAGAAACAGGGGGTGGGTTGAACGAGCAGTACTTC
J gene: TRBJ2-7
D gene: TRBD1
clone size: once
V gene: TRBV10-3

CDR3 protein: CASSRTSSLSYEQYF
CDR3 DNA: TGTGCCAGCAGCCGGACGAGCAGTCTATCCTACGAGCAGTACTTC
J gene: TRBJ2-7
D gene: .
clone size: few
V gene: TRBV6-1

CDR3 protein: CAWSGGGTDTQYF
CDR3 DNA: TGTGCCTGGAGCGGGGGAGGCACAGATACGCAGTATTTT
J gene: TRBJ2-3
D gene: .
clone size: .
V gene: TRBV30

CDR3 protein: CATSLEGMANTEAFF
CDR3 DNA: TGCGCCACCTCCCTAGAGGGAATGGCGAACACTGAAGCTTTCTTT
J gene: TRBJ1-1
D gene: .
clone size: .
V gene: TRBV5-1

CDR3 protein: CSVSDGFLGNQPQHF
CDR3 DNA: TGCAGCGTTTCGGACGGTTTTCTTGGCAATCAGCCCCAGCATTTT
J gene: TRBJ1-5
D gene: .
clone size: .
V gene: TRBV29-1

CDR3 protein: CASSLIGEGAFF
CDR3 DNA: TGTGCCAGCAGTTTAATAGGGGAGGGAGCTTTCTTT
J gene: TRBJ1-1
D gene: .
clone size: .
V gene: TRBV27

CDR3 protein: CAWSVLSLNSPLHF
CDR3 DNA: TGTGCCTGGAGTGTACTAAGTCTCAATTCACCCCTCCACTTT
J gene: TRBJ1-6
D gene: .
clone size: .
V gene: TRBV30

CDR3 protein: CASSFRGENTEAFF
CDR3 DNA: TGCGCCAGCAGCTTCAGGGGGGAAAACACTGAAGCTTTCTTT
J gene: TRBJ1-1
D gene: TRBD1
clone size: .
V gene: TRBV5-1

CDR3 protein: CAISDQAGGAYGYTF
CDR3 DNA: TGTGCCATCAGTGACCAAGCAGGGGGTGCCTATGGCTACACCTTC
J gene: TRBJ1-2
D gene: TRBD1
clone size: .
V gene: TRBV10-3

CDR3 protein: CASSRRTASTDTQYF
CDR3 DNA: TGTGCCAGCTCACGGAGGACAGCTAGCACAGATACGCAGTATTTT
J gene: TRBJ2-3
D gene: .
clone size: .
V gene: TRBV18

CDR3 protein: CASSPDRINYGYTF
CDR3 DNA: TGTGCCAGCAGTCCCGACAGGATTAACTATGGCTACACCTTC
J gene: TRBJ1-2
D gene: .
clone size: .
V gene: TRBV2

CDR3 protein: CASSWDRSTEAFF
CDR3 DNA: TGCGCCAGCAGCTGGGACAGATCCACTGAAGCTTTCTTT
J gene: TRBJ1-1
D gene: TRBD1
clone size: .
V gene: TRBV5-1

CDR3 protein: CASSEVTGVQPQHF
CDR3 DNA: TGTGCCAGCAGTGAAGTGACAGGGGTTCAGCCCCAGCATTTT
J gene: TRBJ1-5
D gene: TRBD1
clone size: .
V gene: TRBV6-9

CDR3 protein: CASSWAGTQPQHF
CDR3 DNA: TGTGCCAGCAGCTGGGCAGGGACTCAGCCCCAGCATTTT
J gene: TRBJ1-5
D gene: .
clone size: .
V gene: TRBV5-8

CDR3 protein: CASSWTGPTDTQYF
CDR3 DNA: TGTGCCAGCAGTTGGACAGGGCCGACAGATACGCAGTATTTT
J gene: TRBJ2-3
D gene: TRBD1
clone size: .
V gene: TRBV2

CDR3 protein: CASSPPAGANTEAFF
CDR3 DNA: TGTGCCAGCTCACCACCGGCAGGAGCTAACACTGAAGCTTTCTTT
J gene: TRBJ1-1
D gene: .
clone size: .
V gene: TRBV18

CDR3 protein: CASSETRGTQYF
CDR3 DNA: TGTGCCAGCAGTGAGACTAGGGGTACGCAGTATTTT
J gene: TRBJ2-3
D gene: .
clone size: .
V gene: TRBV2

CDR3 protein: CASSPGTSGDTQYF
CDR3 DNA: TGTGCCAGCAGTCCCGGGACTAGCGGAGATACGCAGTATTTT
J gene: TRBJ2-3
D gene: TRBD2
clone size: few
V gene: TRBV28

CDR3 protein: CASNPDRPANTEAFF
CDR3 DNA: TGTGCCAGCAACCCGGACAGGCCGGCGAACACTGAAGCTTTCTTT
J gene: TRBJ1-1
D gene: TRBD1
clone size: .
V gene: TRBV6-5

CDR3 protein: CASSPTSGGANEQYF
CDR3 DNA: TGTGCCAGCTCACCTACTAGCGGGGGGGCCAACGAGCAGTACTTC
J gene: TRBJ2-7
D gene: TRBD2
clone size: few
V gene: TRBV18

CDR3 protein: CASSQAETGHYGYTF
CDR3 DNA: TGCGCTAGCAGCCAAGCCGAGACAGGGCACTATGGCTACACCTTC
J gene: TRBJ1-2
D gene: TRBD1
clone size: .
V gene: TRBV4-1

CDR3 protein: CASSQVNMGFATNEKLFF
CDR3 DNA: TGCGCCAGCAGCCAAGTAAACATGGGATTTGCAACTAATGAAAAACTGTTTTTT
J gene: TRBJ1-4
D gene: .
clone size: .
V gene: TRBV4-1

CDR3 protein: CATSREFGSNQPQHF
CDR3 DNA: TGTGCCACCAGCAGAGAATTCGGGAGCAATCAGCCCCAGCATTTT
J gene: TRBJ1-5
D gene: .
clone size: .
V gene: TRBV15

CDR3 protein: CASLRKGKYHNEQFF
CDR3 DNA: TGTGCCAGCCTCAGGAAGGGCAAGTATCACAATGAGCAGTTCTTC
J gene: TRBJ2-1
D gene: .
clone size: .
V gene: TRBV5-5

CDR3 protein: CASRPLKGSGYSNQPQHF
CDR3 DNA: TGTGCCAGCAGACCCTTAAAGGGCAGTGGATATAGCAATCAGCCCCAGCATTTT
J gene: TRBJ1-5
D gene: .
clone size: once
V gene: TRBV28

CDR3 protein: CASSGRPGTGFKQFF
CDR3 DNA: TGTGCCAGCAGCGGCCGCCCGGGGACAGGGTTCAAGCAGTTCTTC
J gene: TRBJ2-1
D gene: TRBD1
clone size: .
V gene: TRBV11-2

CDR3 protein: CASSSNEQFF
CDR3 DNA: TGTGCCAGCAGCTCGAATGAGCAGTTCTTC
J gene: TRBJ2-1
D gene: .
clone size: .
V gene: TRBV7-3